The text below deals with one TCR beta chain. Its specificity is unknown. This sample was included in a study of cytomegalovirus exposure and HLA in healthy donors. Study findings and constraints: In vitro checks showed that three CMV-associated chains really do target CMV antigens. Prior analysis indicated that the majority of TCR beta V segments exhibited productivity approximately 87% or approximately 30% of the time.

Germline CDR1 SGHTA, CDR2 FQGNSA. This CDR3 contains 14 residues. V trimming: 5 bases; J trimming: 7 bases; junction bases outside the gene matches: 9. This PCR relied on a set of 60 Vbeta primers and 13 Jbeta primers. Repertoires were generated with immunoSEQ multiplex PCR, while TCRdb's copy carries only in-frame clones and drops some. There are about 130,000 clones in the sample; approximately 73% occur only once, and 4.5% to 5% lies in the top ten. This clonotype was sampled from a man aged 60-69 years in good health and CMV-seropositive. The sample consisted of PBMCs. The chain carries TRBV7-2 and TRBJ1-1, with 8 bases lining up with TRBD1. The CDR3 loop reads CASSQGQGPREAFF. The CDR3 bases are TGTGCCAGCAGCCAAGGACAGGGACCCCGTGAAGCTTTCTTT.